A single sample is the source of the 24 T cell receptor beta chains below, sequenced in a study of beta chain features in type 1 diabetes. Study findings and constraints: Within each of all four CD4+ subsets, Type 1 diabetes patients had TCRB CDR3s that were moderately but significantly shorter.

These receptors' targets are unknown. Every isolated RNA sample was fully reverse transcribed, so sequencing captured expressed TCRB transcripts. The repertoire was sequenced with immunoSEQ multiplex PCR; TCRdb's copy has only in-frame clones and lacks some. This sample has under 400,000 clones; roughly 13% occur once, and the top ten carry over 0.008%. The specimen sequenced was naive CD4+ T cells from blood. The receptors here all came from a young woman with type 1 diabetes.

A few counts support this clone. V and J are TRBV9 and TRBJ1-2, with 10 bases fitting TRBD1. The CDR3 runs 16 residues. J was trimmed by 2 bases and V by 1 base; bases with no gene match: 5. CDR1 is SGDLS, CDR2 YYNGEE, per germline. CDR3 sequence: CASSVRDRGANYGYTF. CDR3 nucleotide sequence: TGTGCCAGCAGCGTACGGGACAGGGGTGCGAACTATGGCTACACCTTC.

This clone showed up just a few times. The V gene is TRBV28, the J gene TRBJ1-2; D is unclear. Trimming took off 2 bases at V and 7 bases at J, with 8 bases between the two ends. CDR3 length: 12 amino acids. Germline values: CDR1 MDHEN, CDR2 SYDVKM. For the CDR3, the DNA is TGTGCCAGCAGTTTAGGTGCCGGTGGCTACACCTTC. Amino acid sequence: CASSLGAGGYTF.

This clone was seen only a few times. The J gene is TRBJ1-6, the V gene TRBV4-3, with a possible D match to TRBD1 (5 bases). Trimming shortened V by 2 bases and J by 7 bases, and 15 bases separated the two germline ends. Germline CDR1 is LGHNA and CDR2 is YSLEER. This CDR3 region has 16 residues. CDR3 residues: CASSQRTGRGNSPLHF. CDR3 bases: TGCGCCAGCAGCCAAAGAACCGGACGGGGGAATTCACCCCTCCACTTT.

This clone turned up a few times. The rearrangement links TRBV19 to TRBJ2-4; TRBD1 agrees at 7 bases. Losses at the gene ends were 9 bases for V and 6 bases for J; bases not matched to a gene: 5. Germline V CDR1 and CDR2: LNHDA, SQIVND (reference sequence). The CDR3 length is 12 residues. The CDR3 reads CASRDRRNIQYF. The CDR3 region has the DNA TGTGCCAGCCGGGACAGAAGAAACATTCAGTACTTC.

The chain recombines TRBV6-1 with TRBJ2-1, with D possibly matching TRBD2 (5 bases). Germline V lookup: CDR1 MNHNS, CDR2 SASEGT. The CDR3 spans 15 residues. Trimming removed 6 bases from V and 1 base from J, with 13 bases in between. The CDR3 coding sequence is TGTGCCAGCAGGCCCCGGGATCGGTCCTACAATGAGCAGTTCTTC. Translating gives CASRPRDRSYNEQFF.

This chain links TRBV2 with TRBJ2-1; no clear D. Deletions cut 7 bases from V and 6 bases from J, with 13 bases between. This CDR3 has 13 residues. Germline V lookup: CDR1 SNHLY, CDR2 FYNNEI. DNA for the CDR3: TGTGCCAGCATTCGAGAAGCGACCAATGAGCAGTTCTTC. Amino acids: CASIREATNEQFF. Combining the CDR3 with reference TRBV2 and TRBJ2-1 gives the whole variable domain EPEVTQTPSHQVTQMGQEVILRCVPISNHLYFYWYRQILGQKVEFLVSFYNNEISEKSEIFDDQFSVERPDGSNFTLKIRSTKLEDSAMYFCASIREATNEQFFGPGTRLTVL.

This clone came up a few times. The V gene is TRBV4-1, the J gene TRBJ2-2; possibly TRBD2 for D (7 bases). This CDR3 comprises 15 residues. The germline V gene encodes CDR1 MGHRA and CDR2 YSYEKL. The ends were cut back, 1 base at V and 5 bases at J, with 11 bases in the middle. The CDR3 region has the DNA TGCGCCAGCAGCCAAGCCAGGGGAGGGACCGGGGAGCTGTTTTTT. The encoded protein is CASSQARGGTGELFF.

The chain carries TRBV18 and TRBJ2-1, with TRBD1 matching over 11 bases. Germline V lookup: CDR1 KGHSH, CDR2 LQKENI. V trimming: 2 bases; J trimming: 9 bases; junction bases outside the gene matches: 9. The CDR3 is 16 residues long. In nucleotides, the CDR3 is TGTGCCAGCTCACCAAGGGGACAGGGGGGTGATGTTGAGCAGTTCTTC. Translation gives CASSPRGQGGDVEQFF. The full variable domain, rest sourced from reference TRBV18 and TRBJ2-1, is NAGVMQNPRHLVRRRGQEARLRCSPMKGHSHVYWYRQLPEEGLKFMVYLQKENIIDESGMPKERFSAEFPKEGPSILRIQQVVRGDSAAYFCASSPRGQGGDVEQFFGPGTRLTVL.

This clone was observed a handful of times. The chain has TRBV5-1 and TRBJ2-5; 10 nucleotides align to TRBD2. Trimming cost V 3 bases and J 0 bases; bases outside gene matches: 5. CDR3 length equals 16 residues. Germline-derived CDR1 and CDR2 are SGHRS and YFSETQ. The CDR3 reads CASSSGLAAYQETQYF. The CDR3 DNA reads as TGCGCCAGCAGCTCAGGACTAGCGGCGTACCAAGAGACCCAGTACTTC.

This clone has more than one count but fewer than ten. The J gene is TRBJ1-2, the V gene TRBV4-3; TRBD1 matches at 7 bases. CDR1 and CDR2 from the germline V gene are LGHNA and YSLEER. The CDR3 is 14 amino acids. V lost 1 base to trimming and J lost 4 bases; unmatched junction nucleotides: 3. CDR3 in DNA: TGCGCCAGCAGCCAAGGGACAGGATCCTATGGCTACACCTTC. Its translation is CASSQGTGSYGYTF.

This clone was counted a few times. This chain joins TRBV5-1 and TRBJ1-1, with D possibly matching TRBD1 (5 bases). This CDR3 is 15 amino acids long. Trimming stripped 2 bases from V and 1 base from J, with 12 bases between. Germline V lookup: CDR1 SGHRS, CDR2 YFSETQ. CDR3 nucleotides: TGCGCCAGCAGCTTCGGCAGGGCCGCGAACACTGAAGCTTTCTTT. Amino acid sequence: CASSFGRAANTEAFF.

The sample holds a few counts of this clone. V is TRBV5-1 and J is TRBJ1-4, with a weak D call TRBD1 (6 bases). Trimming cost V 5 bases and J 1 base, with 15 bases left between them. CDR3 length: 16 residues. The germline CDR1 and CDR2 sequences are SGHRS and YFSETQ. The CDR3 coding sequence is TGCGCCAGCAGGCTGATCCCACAGGGAACTAATGAAAAACTGTTTTTT. It is translated as CASRLIPQGTNEKLFF.

This clone was seen a few times. Within the sample, other DNA sequences also encode this same CDR3. The chain carries TRBV5-4 and TRBJ2-5, with D perhaps matching TRBD1 (6 bases). The CDR3 length is 13 residues. Germline V lookup: CDR1 SGHNT, CDR2 YYREEE (reference sequence). Trimming cost V 1 base and J 5 bases, with 9 bases left between them. The CDR3 DNA is TGTGCCAGCAGCTTGCCCAGGGGTGAGACCCAGTACTTC. Protein sequence: CASSLPRGETQYF.

The CDR3 DNA reads as TGTGCCAGCAATACCCAGGGACTCCAAGAGACCCAGTACTTC. This gives the protein CASNTQGLQETQYF. The rearrangement joins TRBV2 to TRBJ2-5, with D possibly being TRBD2 (6 bases). Trimming removed 7 bases from V and 1 base from J, with 13 bases in between. This CDR3 is built from 14 residues. Per germline, CDR1 SNHLY and CDR2 FYNNEI.

J is TRBJ2-7 and V is TRBV27; D might be TRBD2 (6 bases). CDR3 length: 15 amino acids. Germline V gene sequence: CDR1 MNHEY, CDR2 SMNVEV (reference sequence). V lost 6 bases and J lost 4, with 19 bases in between. CDR3 in DNA: TGTGCCAGCAGGCTGGATTCTGGGACTCCTTACGAGCAGTACTTC. Its protein is CASRLDSGTPYEQYF.

The chain has TRBV10-2 and TRBJ1-1; 12 bases match TRBD1. This CDR3 contains 14 residues. The trim removed 8 bases at V and 6 bases at J, leaving 7 bases unmatched. Germline-derived CDR1 and CDR2 are WSHSY and SAAADI. The CDR3 is CASFGTGGLPEAFF. The CDR3 coding sequence is TGCGCCAGCTTCGGGACAGGGGGCCTTCCTGAAGCTTTCTTT.

V gene TRBV27 combines with J gene TRBJ2-3; 7 nucleotides line up with TRBD2. The CDR3 loop spans 14 amino acids. CDR1 is MNHEY, CDR2 SMNVEV, per germline (reference sequence). The J segment lost 4 bases and the V segment lost 5 bases, leaving 6 bases of the junction unmatched. The CDR3 DNA reads TGTGCCAGCAGTCCTGGCGGGAGTGCAGATACGCAGTATTTT. This gives the protein CASSPGGSADTQYF.

This clone turned up a few times. The rearrangement joins TRBV14 to TRBJ2-5, with D perhaps TRBD2 (5 bases). The V and J ends lost 4 bases and 1 base respectively, with 13 bases between them. This CDR3 spans 15 amino acids. Germline loops: CDR1 SGHDN, CDR2 FVKESK. The CDR3, as DNA: TGTGCCAGCAGCCCCCCGGGGAGTATCCAAGAGACCCAGTACTTC. Translation gives CASSPPGSIQETQYF.

V usage is TRBV7-9 and J usage is TRBJ1-2; maybe TRBD1 (6 bases). With 4 bases removed from V and 5 bases from J, the gap between germline ends came to 14 bases. The germline gives CDR1 SEHNR, CDR2 FQNEAQ (reference sequence). The CDR3 contains 14 residues. The CDR3 DNA reads TGTGCCAGCAGCTCGTTAGACAGGACATATGGCTACACCTTC. This translates into CASSSLDRTYGYTF.

This clone was recorded a few times. The chain employs TRBV29-1 and TRBJ1-3; TRBD1 matches at 8 bases. J lost 4 bases, V lost 7 bases, and 9 bases had no gene match. The CDR3 totals 14 residues. Per germline, CDR1 SQVTM and CDR2 ANQGSEA. Here the CDR3 reads CSAGQGVDGNTIYF. The CDR3 nucleotides are TGCAGCGCCGGACAGGGTGTGGACGGAAACACCATATATTTT.

This clone was counted only a few times. J is TRBJ2-1 and V is TRBV18, with D perhaps TRBD2 (6 bases). Deletions cut 2 bases from V and 10 bases from J, with 12 bases between. CDR1 and CDR2 from the germline V gene are KGHSH and LQKENI. The CDR3 spans 13 residues. CDR3 nucleotide sequence: TGTGCCAGCTCACCAATCTCGGCGGGGGAGCAGTTCTTC. Protein sequence: CASSPISAGEQFF.

The genes are TRBV7-8 and TRBJ2-2; possibly TRBD1 for D (5 bases). The CDR3 covers 15 residues. V lost 2 bases to trimming and J lost 4 bases, with 11 bases between them. Per the germline V gene, CDR1 is SGHVS and CDR2 is FQNEAQ. In nucleotides, the CDR3 is TGTGCCAGCAGCTTACAGGGAATGGCCACCGGGGAGCTGTTTTTT. This gives the protein CASSLQGMATGELFF.

This clone appeared a few times. The chain recombines TRBV28 with TRBJ2-7, with D perhaps TRBD1 (6 bases). The CDR3 is 14 residues long. The V end lost 5 bases, the J end lost 2 bases, and 13 bases lay between the germline ends. CDR1 and CDR2 (germline): MDHEN, SYDVKM. The CDR3 loop is CASSKPGDPYEQYF. The DNA for the CDR3 is TGTGCCAGCAGTAAACCAGGGGATCCCTACGAGCAGTACTTC.

This clone has a handful of counts. The rearrangement links TRBV7-8 to TRBJ2-3; the D is unclear. This CDR3 spans 14 amino acids. Germline V CDR1 and CDR2: SGHVS, FQNEAQ. V shed 4 bases and J shed 6 bases, with 14 bases lying between them. The CDR3 DNA is TGTGCCAGCAGCTGGCGTACACGGGTGGATACGCAGTATTTT. It specifies CASSWRTRVDTQYF.